The 21 T cell receptor beta chains presented below share a single source sample, sequenced in a study of blood T cell repertoires in COVID-19. Assay used: immunoSEQ multiplex PCR; TCRdb lists only in-frame clones, some missing. The sample gives about 150,000 clones, about 86% of which show up once; 3.5% to 4% is in the top ten. Sequences were obtained from peripheral blood. These receptor sequences come from a woman in her 70s with acute or convalescent COVID-19.

The gene calls are TRBV6-5 and TRBJ1-5; D unresolved. From germline, CDR1 is MNHEY and CDR2 SVGAGI. Trimming stripped 0 bases from V and 3 bases from J, with 3 bases between. CDR3 size: 13 residues. Here the CDR3 reads CASSYSLNQPQHF. In DNA, the CDR3 is TGTGCCAGCAGTTACTCCCTCAATCAGCCCCAGCATTTT.

This clone was seen more than once but under ten times. The chain has TRBV30 and TRBJ1-1, with a weak D call TRBD1 (6 bases). The CDR3 is made up of 13 amino acids. In germline, CDR1 is GTSNPN, CDR2 SVGIG (reference sequence). V was pared by 4 bases and J by 8 bases, with 17 bases between. The CDR3 reads CAWMRQGLGEAFF. In nucleotides, the CDR3 is TGTGCCTGGATGAGGCAGGGGTTAGGGGAAGCTTTCTTT.

V and J are TRBV18 and TRBJ2-5, with 10 positions matching TRBD2. CDR1 KGHSH and CDR2 LQKENI come from the germline V gene. CDR3 length: 15 residues. The V and J ends lost 3 bases and 2 bases, in that order; junction bases with no gene match: 3. The CDR3 loop reads CASSPKAGGQETQYF. CDR3 in DNA: TGTGCCAGCTCACCGAAAGCGGGGGGGCAAGAGACCCAGTACTTC.

The CDR3 DNA reads TGTGCCAGTAGAACCGGGGGGCCCTCTGGGGCCAACGTCCTGACTTTC. It specifies CASRTGGPSGANVLTF. This chain connects TRBV19 to TRBJ2-6, with D possibly matching TRBD2 (7 bases). The germline gives CDR1 LNHDA, CDR2 SQIVND (reference sequence). The V end was cut by 6 bases, the J end by 0 bases, with 12 bases between. CDR3 size: 16 residues.

The V call is TRBV7-9, the J call TRBJ2-1; the match to TRBD2 covers 11 bases. Germline assignment: CDR1 SEHNR and CDR2 FQNEAQ (reference sequence). With V trimmed by 4 bases and J by 6 bases, 5 bases remained unmatched. The CDR3 contains 15 residues. The CDR3 nucleotides are TGTGCCAGCAGCTCTAGCGGGGGGTATTTCAATGAGCAGTTCTTC. Translating gives CASSSSGGYFNEQFF.

This clone was observed a single time. The CDR3 spells CASSLSQGSKTEAFF. The CDR3 DNA follows: TGTGCCAGCAGTTTATCCCAGGGATCGAAAACTGAAGCTTTCTTT. The chain carries TRBV27 and TRBJ1-1; D possibly corresponds to TRBD1 (5 bases). Germline V CDR1 and CDR2: MNHEY, SMNVEV (reference sequence). V was cut by 0 bases and J by 5 bases, with 13 bases left in between. The CDR3 covers 15 residues.

The chain joins TRBV25-1 to TRBJ1-3, with D unclear. Trimming removed 6 bases at V and 1 base at J, with 7 bases between. Germline values: CDR1 MGHDK, CDR2 SYGVNS. The CDR3 has 13 residues. The CDR3, as DNA: TGTGCCAGCAGAAGAGATTCTGGAAACACCATATATTTT. This codes for CASRRDSGNTIYF.

This chain uses TRBV3-1 (or the pseudogene TRBV3-2) with TRBJ1-1; D might be TRBD1 (6 bases). The V and J ends lost 5 bases and 8 bases respectively, with 9 bases between them. This CDR3 has 11 residues. Per germline, CDR1 LGHDT and CDR2 YNNKEL (reference sequence). The CDR3 DNA sequence: TGTGCCAGCAGCTTAACAGGGGAAGCTTTCTTT. It specifies CASSLTGEAFF.

V is TRBV6-5 and J is TRBJ2-5, with 8 positions matching TRBD2. After removal of 7 bases from V and 5 bases from J, the junction contained 12 bases not matched to a gene. This CDR3 is built from 15 residues. The V gene's germline CDR1 is MNHEY and CDR2 SVGAGI. The CDR3 sequence is CASTLLERERETQYF. In DNA form, the CDR3 reads TGTGCCAGCACTCTGTTGGAGCGGGAGAGGGAGACCCAGTACTTC.

The V gene is TRBV5-5, the J gene TRBJ1-1, with 10 positions matching TRBD1. CDR3 length equals 14 residues. Germline V gene lookup returns CDR1 SGHKS and CDR2 YYEKEE (reference sequence). The ends lost 4 bases at V and 11 bases at J; junction bases unmatched: 11. The DNA of the CDR3 is TGTGCCAGCAGCCTTACCGGGACAGGGGTCCCGGCTTTCTTT. Translation gives CASSLTGTGVPAFF. Based on the CDR3 plus reference TRBV5-5 and TRBJ1-1, the full variable domain is DAGVTQSPTHLIKTRGQQVTLRCSPISGHKSVSWYQQVLGQGPQFIFQYYEKEERGRGNFPDRFSARQFPNYSSELNVNALLLGDSALYLCASSLTGTGVPAFFGQGTRLTVV.

V and J are TRBV5-8 and TRBJ2-3, with TRBD1 matching 11 bases. V shed 4 bases, J shed 3 bases, and the junction held 7 bases outside the gene matches. Germline assignment: CDR1 SGHTS and CDR2 YDEGEE. This CDR3 has 16 amino acids. The CDR3 reads CASSTGQGGTTDTQYF. The CDR3 DNA is TGTGCCAGCAGCACGGGACAGGGGGGGACTACAGATACGCAGTATTTT.

The genes are TRBV18 and TRBJ2-1; tentative D call: TRBD2 (7 bases). Germline lookup yields CDR1 KGHSH and CDR2 LQKENI. The CDR3 consists of 19 residues. V was clipped by 2 bases and J by 8 bases, with 28 bases between them. CDR3 coding DNA: TGTGCCAGCTCACCATATATGGGGGCGAAAGCGGGAAAAGACGATGAGCAGTTCTTC. It codes for CASSPYMGAKAGKDDEQFF.

This rearrangement joins TRBV5-6 to TRBJ1-6; D remains ambiguous. Germline V gene data show CDR1 as SGHDT and CDR2 as YYEEEE. This CDR3 has 14 residues. V was shortened by 6 bases and J by 3 bases, with 10 bases between the two germline ends. Here the CDR3 reads CASTDWNYNSPLHF. CDR3 coding DNA: TGTGCCAGCACGGACTGGAACTATAATTCACCCCTCCACTTT.

The V and J genes are TRBV12-3 or TRBV12-4 and TRBJ1-2; 7 bases line up with TRBD1. The J segment lost 9 bases and the V segment lost 8 bases, leaving 9 bases of the junction unmatched. CDR3 length: 12 residues. The CDR3 nucleotides are TGTGCCAGCTCCGGGACAGCGGATAGCTACACCTTC. This encodes CASSGTADSYTF.

In its sample, this clone was seen a few times. The chain couples TRBV5-1 to TRBJ2-7; D is ambiguous. CDR3 length: 14 amino acids. V dropped 0 bases and J dropped 0 bases, with 7 bases sitting between them. Germline V gene sequence: CDR1 SGHRS, CDR2 YFSETQ. The CDR3 nucleotides are TGCGCCAGCAGCTTGGTTGGCAGCTCCTACGAGCAGTACTTC. This sequence encodes CASSLVGSSYEQYF.

The chain links TRBV5-1 to TRBJ1-1, with TRBD1 as a possible D gene (6 bases). The CDR3 loop spans 14 amino acids. CDR1 and CDR2 (germline): SGHRS, YFSETQ. V lost 1 base, J lost 8 bases, and 15 bases lay in between. The CDR3 coding sequence is TGCGCCAGCAGCTTGCAGGGGATGGGGTCCGAAGCTTTCTTT. It is translated as CASSLQGMGSEAFF.

This sequence joins TRBV19 and TRBJ1-6; perhaps TRBD1 as D (6 bases). CDR3 size: 14 residues. Trimming removed 5 bases from V and 6 bases from J, with 11 bases in between. CDR1 and CDR2 (germline): LNHDA, SQIVND (reference sequence). The CDR3 is CASSAGTTNSPLHF. Written as DNA, the CDR3 is TGTGCCAGTAGTGCCGGGACAACTAATTCACCCCTCCACTTT.

This chain joins TRBV19 and TRBJ2-7; 7 nucleotides align to TRBD1. The V segment lost 8 bases and the J segment 3 bases; nucleotides outside the gene matches: 10. Germline V gene sequence: CDR1 LNHDA, CDR2 SQIVND (reference sequence). The CDR3 length is 14 residues. The CDR3 bases are TGTGCCAGTCGCCGGGACAGCTCGCACTACGAGCAGTACTTC. Amino acids: CASRRDSSHYEQYF.

This rearrangement joins TRBV15 to TRBJ1-5; D unresolved. Germline lookup yields CDR1 LNHNV and CDR2 YYDKDF (reference sequence). This CDR3 contains 16 residues. Trimming left V 0 bases short and J 6 bases short, with 15 bases between. The CDR3 region is CATSRDRWVRGQPQHF. For the CDR3, the DNA is TGTGCCACCAGCAGAGATCGGTGGGTACGGGGTCAGCCCCAGCATTTT.

V is TRBV5-6 and J is TRBJ2-7, with 12 positions matching TRBD1. V lost 0 bases to trimming and J lost 0 bases; unmatched junction nucleotides: 7. From germline, CDR1 is SGHDT and CDR2 YYEEEE. This CDR3 spans 18 amino acids. The CDR3 DNA sequence: TGTGCCAGCAGCTTGGCATTGGGACAGGGGGCAGGCTCCTACGAGCAGTACTTC. Its protein product is CASSLALGQGAGSYEQYF.

The V gene is TRBV19, the J gene TRBJ1-1, with TRBD1 matching 8 bases. Germline loops: CDR1 LNHDA, CDR2 SQIVND (reference sequence). The CDR3 spans 15 residues. Trimming at V came to 2 bases and at J to 3 bases, leaving 5 bases not matched to a gene. The CDR3 nucleotides are TGTGCCAGTAGTATACACAGGGGGAGGCACACTGAAGCTTTCTTT. Its translation: CASSIHRGRHTEAFF.